These T cell receptor beta chains were read from a single sample in a study of shared T cell receptors in the human thymus. Sequencing was performed with immunoSEQ multiplex PCR; in TCRdb, only in-frame clones are kept and a portion is missing. The sample shows some 760,000 clones, around 85% of them seen only once. The sample was also reused in another study, on human thymus T cells.

Sequencing used thymocytes. These TCRs come from a girl under two years old with a congenital heart defect. Both conserved end residues are part of each CDR3. The order of the fields is V gene, D gene, J gene, clone size, CDR3 DNA, CDR3 protein. D genes are given only for firm matches. Clone size is shown for a subset of rows, as once, few, many or a class of expanded clone.

v_call: TRBV5-6
d_call: -
j_call: TRBJ2-1
clone_size: -
cdr3_nt: TGTGCCAGCAATTGGTGGGGACTCCACTCGCCCAATGAGCAGTTCTTC
cdr3_aa: CASNWWGLHSPNEQFF

v_call: TRBV5-6
d_call: TRBD1
j_call: TRBJ2-7
clone_size: -
cdr3_nt: TGTGCCAGCAGCTTAGGTAAGGGACAGGGGTACTCCTACGAGCAGTACTTC
cdr3_aa: CASSLGKGQGYSYEQYF

v_call: TRBV5-1
d_call: TRBD1
j_call: TRBJ2-7
clone_size: -
cdr3_nt: TGCGCCAGCAGCTTGGGGCAGGGGGCCCACGAGCAGTACTTC
cdr3_aa: CASSLGQGAHEQYF

v_call: TRBV5-6
d_call: -
j_call: TRBJ1-5
clone_size: -
cdr3_nt: TGTGCCAGCAGCTCGTGGCGGGTAAGCAATCAGCCCCAGCATTTT
cdr3_aa: CASSSWRVSNQPQHF

v_call: TRBV4-1
d_call: TRBD1
j_call: TRBJ1-3
clone_size: -
cdr3_nt: TGCGCCAGCAGCCAATCGACAGGGGCTGGAAACACCATATATTTT
cdr3_aa: CASSQSTGAGNTIYF

v_call: TRBV14
d_call: TRBD1
j_call: TRBJ1-4
clone_size: -
cdr3_nt: TGTGCCAGCAGCCAAGATCTCGAGACAGGGCGAAGCGGTGAAAAACTGTTTTTT
cdr3_aa: CASSQDLETGRSGEKLFF

v_call: TRBV29-1
d_call: -
j_call: TRBJ1-2
clone_size: -
cdr3_nt: TGCAGCGTTGAATTTGCCCCCGGTAACTATGGCTACACCTTC
cdr3_aa: CSVEFAPGNYGYTF

v_call: TRBV7-8
d_call: TRBD1
j_call: TRBJ2-5
clone_size: -
cdr3_nt: TGTGCCAGCAGCGACAACAGGGGGCGCCGGCAAGAGACCCAGTACTTC
cdr3_aa: CASSDNRGRRQETQYF

v_call: TRBV6-5
d_call: TRBD2
j_call: TRBJ2-1
clone_size: few
cdr3_nt: TGTGCCAGCAGTTACATAGCGGGGGACCACAATGAGCAGTTCTTC
cdr3_aa: CASSYIAGDHNEQFF

v_call: TRBV6-1
d_call: TRBD1
j_call: TRBJ1-1
clone_size: -
cdr3_nt: TGTGCCAGTAAATGGGACAGGAACACTGAAGCTTTCTTT
cdr3_aa: CASKWDRNTEAFF

v_call: TRBV6-5
d_call: TRBD2
j_call: TRBJ2-1
clone_size: -
cdr3_nt: TGTGCCAGCAGCAAACTAGCGGCCTCCTACAATGAGCAGTTCTTC
cdr3_aa: CASSKLAASYNEQFF

v_call: TRBV19
d_call: TRBD1
j_call: TRBJ1-2
clone_size: -
cdr3_nt: TGTGCCAGTAGTATTACTCCCCAGGAGCGACAGGGGGAAAAAGATGGCTACACCTTC
cdr3_aa: CASSITPQERQGEKDGYTF

v_call: TRBV5-4
d_call: TRBD1
j_call: TRBJ1-4
clone_size: -
cdr3_nt: TGTGCCAGCAGCCACGGGACAGATCGTGGGACTAATGAAAAACTGTTTTTT
cdr3_aa: CASSHGTDRGTNEKLFF